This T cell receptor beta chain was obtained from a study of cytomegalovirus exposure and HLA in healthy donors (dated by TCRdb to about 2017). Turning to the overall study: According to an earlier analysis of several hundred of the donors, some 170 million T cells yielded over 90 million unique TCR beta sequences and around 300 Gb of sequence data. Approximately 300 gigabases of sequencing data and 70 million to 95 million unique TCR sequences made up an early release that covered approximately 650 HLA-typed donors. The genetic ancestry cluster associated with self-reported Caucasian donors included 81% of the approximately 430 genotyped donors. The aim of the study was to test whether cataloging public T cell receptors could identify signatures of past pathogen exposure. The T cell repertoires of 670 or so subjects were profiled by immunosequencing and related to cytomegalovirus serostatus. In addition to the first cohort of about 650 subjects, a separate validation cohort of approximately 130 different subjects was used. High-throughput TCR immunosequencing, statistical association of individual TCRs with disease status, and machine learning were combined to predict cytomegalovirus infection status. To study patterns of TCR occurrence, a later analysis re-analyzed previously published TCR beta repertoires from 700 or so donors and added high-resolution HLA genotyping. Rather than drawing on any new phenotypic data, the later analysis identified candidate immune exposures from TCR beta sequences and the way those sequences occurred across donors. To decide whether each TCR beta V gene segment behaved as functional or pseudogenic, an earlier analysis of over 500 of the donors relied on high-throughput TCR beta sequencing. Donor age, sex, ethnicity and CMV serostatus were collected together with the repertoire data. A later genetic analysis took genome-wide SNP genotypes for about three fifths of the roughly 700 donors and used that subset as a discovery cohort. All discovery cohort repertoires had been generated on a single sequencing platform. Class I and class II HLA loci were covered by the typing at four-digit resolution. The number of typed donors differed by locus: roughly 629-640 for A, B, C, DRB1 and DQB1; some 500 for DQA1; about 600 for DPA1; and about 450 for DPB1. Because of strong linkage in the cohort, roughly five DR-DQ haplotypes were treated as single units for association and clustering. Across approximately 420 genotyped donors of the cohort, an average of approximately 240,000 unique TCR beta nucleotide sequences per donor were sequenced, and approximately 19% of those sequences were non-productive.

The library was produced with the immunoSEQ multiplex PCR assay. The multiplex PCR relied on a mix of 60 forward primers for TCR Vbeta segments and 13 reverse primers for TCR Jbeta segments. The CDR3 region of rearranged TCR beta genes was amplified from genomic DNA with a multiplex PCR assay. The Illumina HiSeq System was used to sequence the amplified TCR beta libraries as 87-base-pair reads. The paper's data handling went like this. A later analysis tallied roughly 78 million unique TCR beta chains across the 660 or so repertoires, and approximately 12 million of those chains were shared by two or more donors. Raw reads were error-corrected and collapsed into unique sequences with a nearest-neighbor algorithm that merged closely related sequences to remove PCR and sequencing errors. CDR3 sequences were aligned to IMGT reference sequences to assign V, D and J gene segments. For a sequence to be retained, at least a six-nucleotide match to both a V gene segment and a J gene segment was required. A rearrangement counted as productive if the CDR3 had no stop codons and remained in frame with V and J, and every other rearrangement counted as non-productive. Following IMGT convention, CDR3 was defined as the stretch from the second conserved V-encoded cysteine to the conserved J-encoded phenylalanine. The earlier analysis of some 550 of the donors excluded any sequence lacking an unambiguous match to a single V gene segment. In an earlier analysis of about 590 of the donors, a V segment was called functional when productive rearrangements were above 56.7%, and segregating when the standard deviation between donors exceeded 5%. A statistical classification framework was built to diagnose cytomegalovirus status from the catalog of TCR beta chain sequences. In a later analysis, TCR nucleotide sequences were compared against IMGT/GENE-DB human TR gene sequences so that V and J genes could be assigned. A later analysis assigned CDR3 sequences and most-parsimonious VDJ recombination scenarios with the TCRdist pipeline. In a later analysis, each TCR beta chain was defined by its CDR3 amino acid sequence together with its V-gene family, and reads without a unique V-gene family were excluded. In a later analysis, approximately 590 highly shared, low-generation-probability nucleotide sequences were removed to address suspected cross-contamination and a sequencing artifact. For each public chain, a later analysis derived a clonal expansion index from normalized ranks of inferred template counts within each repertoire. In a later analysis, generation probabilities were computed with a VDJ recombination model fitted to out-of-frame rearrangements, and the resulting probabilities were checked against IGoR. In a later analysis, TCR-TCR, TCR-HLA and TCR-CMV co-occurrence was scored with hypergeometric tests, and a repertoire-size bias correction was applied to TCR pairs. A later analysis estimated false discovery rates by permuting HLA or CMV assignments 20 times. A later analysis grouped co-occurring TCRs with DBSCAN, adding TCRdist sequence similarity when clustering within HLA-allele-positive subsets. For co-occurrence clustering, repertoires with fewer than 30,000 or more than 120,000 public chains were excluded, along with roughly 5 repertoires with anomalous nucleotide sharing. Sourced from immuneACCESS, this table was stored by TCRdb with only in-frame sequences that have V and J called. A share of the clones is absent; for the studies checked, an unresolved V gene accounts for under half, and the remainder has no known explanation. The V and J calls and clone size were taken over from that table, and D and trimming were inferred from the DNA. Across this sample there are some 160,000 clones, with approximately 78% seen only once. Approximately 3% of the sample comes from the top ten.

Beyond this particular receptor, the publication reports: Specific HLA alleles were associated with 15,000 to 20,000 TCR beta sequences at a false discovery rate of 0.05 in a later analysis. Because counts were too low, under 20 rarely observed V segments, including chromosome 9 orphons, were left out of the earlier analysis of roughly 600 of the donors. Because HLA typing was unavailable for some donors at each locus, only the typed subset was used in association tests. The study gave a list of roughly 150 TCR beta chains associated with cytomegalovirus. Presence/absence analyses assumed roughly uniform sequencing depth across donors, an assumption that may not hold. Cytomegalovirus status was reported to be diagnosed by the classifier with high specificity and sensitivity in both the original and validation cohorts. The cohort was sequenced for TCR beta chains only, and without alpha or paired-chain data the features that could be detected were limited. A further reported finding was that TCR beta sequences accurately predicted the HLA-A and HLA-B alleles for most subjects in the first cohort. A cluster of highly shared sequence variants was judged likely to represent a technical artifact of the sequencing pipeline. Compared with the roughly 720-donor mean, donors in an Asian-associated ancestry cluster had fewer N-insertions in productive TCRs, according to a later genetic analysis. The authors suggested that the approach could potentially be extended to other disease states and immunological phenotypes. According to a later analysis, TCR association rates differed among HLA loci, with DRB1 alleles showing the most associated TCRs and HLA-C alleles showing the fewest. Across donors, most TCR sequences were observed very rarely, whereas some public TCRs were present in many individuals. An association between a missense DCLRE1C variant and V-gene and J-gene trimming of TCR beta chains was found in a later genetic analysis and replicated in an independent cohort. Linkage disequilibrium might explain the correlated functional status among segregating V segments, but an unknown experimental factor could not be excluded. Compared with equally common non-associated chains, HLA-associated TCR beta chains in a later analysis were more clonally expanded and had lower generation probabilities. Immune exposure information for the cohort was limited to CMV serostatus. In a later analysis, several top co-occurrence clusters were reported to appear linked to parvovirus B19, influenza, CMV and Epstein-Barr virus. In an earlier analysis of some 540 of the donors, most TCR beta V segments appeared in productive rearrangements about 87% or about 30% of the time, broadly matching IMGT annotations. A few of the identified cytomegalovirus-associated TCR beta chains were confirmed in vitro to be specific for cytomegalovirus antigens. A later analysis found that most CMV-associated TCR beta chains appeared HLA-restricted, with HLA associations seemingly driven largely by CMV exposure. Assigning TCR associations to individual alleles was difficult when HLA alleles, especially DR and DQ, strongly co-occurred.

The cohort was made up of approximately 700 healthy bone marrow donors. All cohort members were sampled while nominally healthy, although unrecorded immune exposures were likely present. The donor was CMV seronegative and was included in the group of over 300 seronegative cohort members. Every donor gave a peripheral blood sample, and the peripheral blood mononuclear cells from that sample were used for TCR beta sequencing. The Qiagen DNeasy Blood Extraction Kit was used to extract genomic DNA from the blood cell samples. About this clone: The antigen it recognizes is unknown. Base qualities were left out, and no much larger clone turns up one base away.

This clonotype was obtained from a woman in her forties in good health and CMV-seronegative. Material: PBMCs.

The CDR3 protein is CASSLMTASGGSGELFF. The nucleotide sequence reads TGTGCCAGCTCTTTGATGACGGCCTCTGGCGGGTCCGGGGAGCTGTTTTTT. The chain joins TRBV18 to TRBJ2-2; the best D guess is TRBD2, with 5 bases matching. The germline V gene yields KGHSH for CDR1 and LQKENI for CDR2. The CDR3 covers 17 residues, taking in both the cysteine and the phenylalanine. The DNA shown is the 51-base CDR3, in frame from base 1. V and J are truncated by 6 bases and 6 bases respectively, leaving an intervening sequence of 23 bases.